What follows is one T cell receptor (beta chain) and its context. The assay was immunoSEQ multiplex PCR, and TCRdb's table has in-frame clones only and misses some. Of 29,000 or so clones in the sample, around 90% were seen once. V lost 2 bases to trimming and J lost 3 bases; unmatched junction nucleotides: 6. The CDR3 loop spans 16 amino acids. CDR1 is SNHLY, CDR2 FYNNEI, per germline. This sample stems from a study of T cell changes during pregnancy in multiple sclerosis. The gene calls are TRBV2 and TRBJ2-3; 9 positions match TRBD2. The sequencing used CD4+ T cells from peripheral blood mononuclear cells, collected in the first trimester of pregnancy. This clonotype was sampled from a female donor with multiple sclerosis, enrolled in a pregnancy study. The CDR3 is CASSELSSGETDTQYF. CDR3 DNA: TGTGCCAGCAGTGAACTTTCTAGCGGGGAGACAGATACGCAGTATTTT.